This paragraph covers one TCR beta chain sequence. Researchers prepared the TCRbeta library using unique molecular identifiers, the study reports. TCRdb re-called the PCR reads through MiXCR, storing one row per CDR3 protein. The sample yields under 350,000 distinct CDR3 sequences, nearly 10% seen once. This entry comes from a study of T-cell reconstitution after alpha-beta-depleted transplantation in children. CDR1 and CDR2 (germline): SEHNR, FQNEAQ (reference sequence). The CDR3 has 12 residues. Deletions cut 5 bases from V and 5 bases from J, with 10 bases between. This receptor was taken from a human donor who donated a stem cell graft to a child with SCID. Specimen: PBMCs from the stem cell graft donor, collected from the stem cell graft. The chain has TRBV7-9 and TRBJ2-7, with D unresolved. CDR3 protein: CASSRAQNEQYF. Written as DNA, the CDR3 is TGTGCCAGCAGCCGCGCACAAAACGAGCAGTACTTC.